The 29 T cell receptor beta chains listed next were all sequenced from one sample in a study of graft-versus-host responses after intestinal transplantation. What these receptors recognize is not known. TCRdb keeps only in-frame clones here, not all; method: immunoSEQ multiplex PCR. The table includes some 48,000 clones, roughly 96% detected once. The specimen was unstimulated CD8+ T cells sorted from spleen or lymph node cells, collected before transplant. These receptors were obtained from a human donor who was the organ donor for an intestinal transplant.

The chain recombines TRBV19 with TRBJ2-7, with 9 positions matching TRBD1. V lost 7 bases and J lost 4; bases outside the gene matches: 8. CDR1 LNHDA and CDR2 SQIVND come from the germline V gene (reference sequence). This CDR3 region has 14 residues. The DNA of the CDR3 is TGTGCCAGTACGCCGGGACAGGGTTCGTACGAGCAGTACTTC. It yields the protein CASTPGQGSYEQYF.

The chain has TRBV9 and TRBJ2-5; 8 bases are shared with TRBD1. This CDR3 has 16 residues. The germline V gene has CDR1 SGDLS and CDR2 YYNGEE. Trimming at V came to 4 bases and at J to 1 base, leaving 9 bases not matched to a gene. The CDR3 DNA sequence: TGTGCCAGCAGCTCTTCCGGGACAGGCCGCCAAGAGACCCAGTACTTC. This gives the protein CASSSSGTGRQETQYF.

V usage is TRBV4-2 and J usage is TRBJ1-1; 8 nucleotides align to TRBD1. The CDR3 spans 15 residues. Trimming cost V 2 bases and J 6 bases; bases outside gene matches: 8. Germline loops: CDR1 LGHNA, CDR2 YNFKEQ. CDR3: CASSQTDRGGAEAFF. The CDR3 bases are TGTGCCAGCAGCCAAACCGACAGGGGAGGGGCTGAAGCTTTCTTT.

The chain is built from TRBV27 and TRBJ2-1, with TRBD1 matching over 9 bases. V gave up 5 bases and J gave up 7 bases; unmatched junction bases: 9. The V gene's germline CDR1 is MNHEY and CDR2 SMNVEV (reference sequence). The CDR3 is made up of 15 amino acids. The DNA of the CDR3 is TGTGCCAGCAGTATAACATCGACAGGGGGGAATGAGCAGTTCTTC. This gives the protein CASSITSTGGNEQFF.

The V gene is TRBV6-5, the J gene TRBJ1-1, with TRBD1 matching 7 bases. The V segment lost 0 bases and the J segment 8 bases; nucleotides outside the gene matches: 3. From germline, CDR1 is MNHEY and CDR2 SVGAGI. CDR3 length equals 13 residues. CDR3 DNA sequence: TGTGCCAGCAGTTACTCGGGGGGACAGGAAGCTTTCTTT. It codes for CASSYSGGQEAFF.

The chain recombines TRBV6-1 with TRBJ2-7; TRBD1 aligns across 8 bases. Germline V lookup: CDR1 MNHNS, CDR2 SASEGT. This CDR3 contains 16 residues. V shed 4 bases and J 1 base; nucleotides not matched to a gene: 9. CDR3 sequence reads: CASSAPGQVKSYEQYF. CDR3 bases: TGTGCCAGCAGTGCTCCGGGACAGGTAAAATCCTACGAGCAGTACTTC.

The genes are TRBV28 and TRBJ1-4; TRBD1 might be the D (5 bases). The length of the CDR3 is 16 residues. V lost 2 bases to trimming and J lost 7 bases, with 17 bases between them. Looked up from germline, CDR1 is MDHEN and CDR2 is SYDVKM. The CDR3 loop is CASSLGEEGLGEKLFF. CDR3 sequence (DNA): TGTGCCAGCAGTTTAGGGGAGGAGGGGTTGGGTGAAAAACTGTTTTTT.

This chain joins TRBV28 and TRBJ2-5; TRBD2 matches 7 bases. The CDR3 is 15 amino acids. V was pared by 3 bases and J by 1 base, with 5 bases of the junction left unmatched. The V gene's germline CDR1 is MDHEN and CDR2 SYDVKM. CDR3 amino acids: CASSFWGGSQETQYF. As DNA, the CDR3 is TGTGCCAGCAGTTTCTGGGGGGGGTCCCAAGAGACCCAGTACTTC.

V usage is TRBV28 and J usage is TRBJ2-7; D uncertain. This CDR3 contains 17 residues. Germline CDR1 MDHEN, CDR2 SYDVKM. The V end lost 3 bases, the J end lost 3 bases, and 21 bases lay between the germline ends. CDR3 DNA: TGTGCCAGCAGTTTCCCTATGAACATTGGACGGCACTACGAGCAGTACTTC. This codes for CASSFPMNIGRHYEQYF. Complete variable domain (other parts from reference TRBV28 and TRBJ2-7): DVKVTQSSRYLVKRTGEKVFLECVQDMDHENMFWYRQDPGLGLRLIYFSYDVKMKEKGDIPEGYSVSREKKERFSLILESASTNQTSMYLCASSFPMNIGRHYEQYFGPGTRLTVT.

Written as DNA, the CDR3 is TGTGCCAGCGTTTGGGCCAACGTCCTGACTTTC. Its protein product is CASVWANVLTF. The chain joins TRBV6-5 to TRBJ2-6, with unresolved D. CDR1 and CDR2 from the germline V gene are MNHEY and SVGAGI. There are 11 residues in the CDR3. Trimming left V 8 bases short and J 5 bases short, with 4 bases between.

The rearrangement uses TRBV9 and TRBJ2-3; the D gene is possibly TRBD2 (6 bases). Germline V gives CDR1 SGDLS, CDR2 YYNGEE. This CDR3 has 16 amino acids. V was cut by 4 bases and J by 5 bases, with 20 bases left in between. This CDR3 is CASSLFWSGDGDTQYF. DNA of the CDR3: TGTGCCAGCAGCCTATTCTGGTCGGGGGATGGAGATACGCAGTATTTT. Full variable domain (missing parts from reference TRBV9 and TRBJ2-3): DSGVTQTPKHLITATGQRVTLRCSPRSGDLSVYWYQQSLDQGLQFLIQYYNGEERAKGNILERFSAQQFPDLHSELNLSSLELGDSALYFCASSLFWSGDGDTQYFGPGTRLTVL.

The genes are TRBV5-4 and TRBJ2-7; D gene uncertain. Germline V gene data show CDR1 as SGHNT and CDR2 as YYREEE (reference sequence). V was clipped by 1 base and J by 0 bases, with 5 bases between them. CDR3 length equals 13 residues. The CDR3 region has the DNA TGTGCCAGCAGCTTGACATCCTCCTACGAGCAGTACTTC. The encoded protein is CASSLTSSYEQYF.

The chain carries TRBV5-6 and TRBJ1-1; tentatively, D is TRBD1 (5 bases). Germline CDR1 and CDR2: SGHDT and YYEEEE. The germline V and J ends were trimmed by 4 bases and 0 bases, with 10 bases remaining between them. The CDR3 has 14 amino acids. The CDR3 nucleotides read TGTGCCAGCAGCCCGGGGACCTTGAACACTGAAGCTTTCTTT. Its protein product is CASSPGTLNTEAFF.

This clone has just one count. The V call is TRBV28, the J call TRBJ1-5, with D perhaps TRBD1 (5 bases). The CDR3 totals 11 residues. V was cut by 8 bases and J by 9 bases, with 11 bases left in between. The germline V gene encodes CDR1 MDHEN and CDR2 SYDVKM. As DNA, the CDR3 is TGTGCCAGCGGACACCCGTTGCCCCAGCATTTT. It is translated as CASGHPLPQHF.

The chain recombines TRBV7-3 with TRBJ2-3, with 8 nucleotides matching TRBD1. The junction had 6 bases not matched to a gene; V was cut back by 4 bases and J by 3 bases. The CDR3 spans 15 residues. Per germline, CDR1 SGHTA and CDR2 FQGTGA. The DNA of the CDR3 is TGTGCCAGCAGCTCCCTCCAGGGGGCAACAGATACGCAGTATTTT. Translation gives CASSSLQGATDTQYF.

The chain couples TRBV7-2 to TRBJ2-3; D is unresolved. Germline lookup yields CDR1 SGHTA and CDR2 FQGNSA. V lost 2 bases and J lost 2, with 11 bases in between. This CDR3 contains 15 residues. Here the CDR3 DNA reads TGTGCCAGCAGCTTATTCGAGGCAGTCACAGATACGCAGTATTTT. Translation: CASSLFEAVTDTQYF.

The CDR3 protein is CSVVSTGNSNYGYTF. The CDR3 DNA follows: TGCAGCGTTGTATCGACAGGGAATTCTAACTATGGCTACACCTTC. The chain has TRBV29-1 and TRBJ1-2, with TRBD1 identical over 7 bases. Trimming took 4 bases from V and 0 from J; bases not matched to a gene: 8. The CDR3 runs 15 residues. Germline V gene data show CDR1 as SQVTM and CDR2 as ANQGSEA.

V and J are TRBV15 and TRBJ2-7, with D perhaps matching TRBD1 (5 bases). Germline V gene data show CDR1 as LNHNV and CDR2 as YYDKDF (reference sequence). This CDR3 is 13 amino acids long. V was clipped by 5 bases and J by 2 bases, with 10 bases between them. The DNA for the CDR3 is TGTGCCACCAGCGCCGACAGTCCCTACGAGCAGTACTTC. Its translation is CATSADSPYEQYF.

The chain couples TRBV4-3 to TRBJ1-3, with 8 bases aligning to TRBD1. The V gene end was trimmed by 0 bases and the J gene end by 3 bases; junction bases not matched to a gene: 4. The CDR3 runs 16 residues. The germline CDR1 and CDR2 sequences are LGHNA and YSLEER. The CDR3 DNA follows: TGCGCCAGCAGCCAAGAATCAGGGGGCGATGGAAACACCATATATTTT. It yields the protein CASSQESGGDGNTIYF.

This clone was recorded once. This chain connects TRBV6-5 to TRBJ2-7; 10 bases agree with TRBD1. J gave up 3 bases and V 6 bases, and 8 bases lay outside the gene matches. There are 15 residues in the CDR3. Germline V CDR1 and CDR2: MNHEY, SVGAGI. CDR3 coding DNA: TGTGCCAGCAGAGAGACAGGGGGCCGCGACTACGAGCAGTACTTC. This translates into CASRETGGRDYEQYF.

For the CDR3, the DNA is TGTGCCTGGACCTTGGCTAGCGGGGTCACAGATACGCAGTATTTT. Encoded protein: CAWTLASGVTDTQYF. The chain joins TRBV30 to TRBJ2-3; TRBD2 matches at 9 bases. This CDR3 region has 15 residues. The ends lost 4 bases at V and 2 bases at J; junction bases unmatched: 7. Germline assignment: CDR1 GTSNPN and CDR2 SVGIG (reference sequence).

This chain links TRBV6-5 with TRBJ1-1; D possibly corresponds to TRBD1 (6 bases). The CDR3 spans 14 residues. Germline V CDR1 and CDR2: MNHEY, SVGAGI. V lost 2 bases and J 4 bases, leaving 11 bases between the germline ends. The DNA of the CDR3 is TGTGCCAGCAGTTACGAGGGGGAAGGCACTGAAGCTTTCTTT. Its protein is CASSYEGEGTEAFF.

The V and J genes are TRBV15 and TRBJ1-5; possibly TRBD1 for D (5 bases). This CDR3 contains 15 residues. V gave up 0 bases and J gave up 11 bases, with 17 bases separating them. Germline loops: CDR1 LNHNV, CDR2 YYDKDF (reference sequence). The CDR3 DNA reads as TGTGCCACCAGCAGAGATTGGGTCTTTATCAGGGCCCAGCATTTT. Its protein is CATSRDWVFIRAQHF.

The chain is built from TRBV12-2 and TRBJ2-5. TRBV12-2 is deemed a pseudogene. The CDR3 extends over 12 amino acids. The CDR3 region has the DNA TGTGCAAGTCGCTTAGGGGGAGAGACCCAGTACTTC. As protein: CASRLGGETQYF.

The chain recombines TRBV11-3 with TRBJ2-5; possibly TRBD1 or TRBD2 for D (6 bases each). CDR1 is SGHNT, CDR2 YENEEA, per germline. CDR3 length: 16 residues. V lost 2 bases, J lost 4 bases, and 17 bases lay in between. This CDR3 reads CASSLKVGGRPETQYF. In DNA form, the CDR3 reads TGTGCCAGCAGCTTAAAAGTTGGGGGGCGCCCAGAGACCCAGTACTTC.

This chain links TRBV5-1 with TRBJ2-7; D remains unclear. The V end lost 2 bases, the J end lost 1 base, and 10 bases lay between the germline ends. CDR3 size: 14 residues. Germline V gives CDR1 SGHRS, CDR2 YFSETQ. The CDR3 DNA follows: TGCGCCAGCAGCTTTGGTGGTCTATCCTACGAGCAGTACTTC. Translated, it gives CASSFGGLSYEQYF. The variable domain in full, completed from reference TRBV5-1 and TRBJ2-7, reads KAGVTQTPRYLIKTRGQQVTLSCSPISGHRSVSWYQQTPGQGLQFLFEYFSETQRNKGNFPGRFSGRQFSNSRSEMNVSTLELGDSALYLCASSFGGLSYEQYFGPGTRLTVT.

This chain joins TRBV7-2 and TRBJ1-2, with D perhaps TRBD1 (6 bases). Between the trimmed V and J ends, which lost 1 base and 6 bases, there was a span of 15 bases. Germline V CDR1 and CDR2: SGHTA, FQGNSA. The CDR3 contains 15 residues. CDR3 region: CASSLGQGPNNGYTF. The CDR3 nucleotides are TGTGCCAGCAGCTTAGGGCAGGGGCCAAATAATGGCTACACCTTC.

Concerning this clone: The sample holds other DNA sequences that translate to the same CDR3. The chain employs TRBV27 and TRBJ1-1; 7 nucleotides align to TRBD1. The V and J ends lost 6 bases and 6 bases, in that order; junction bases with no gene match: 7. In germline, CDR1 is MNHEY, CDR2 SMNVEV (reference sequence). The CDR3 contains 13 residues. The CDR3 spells CASSLGQAAEAFF. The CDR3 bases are TGTGCCAGCAGCCTCGGACAGGCGGCTGAAGCTTTCTTT.

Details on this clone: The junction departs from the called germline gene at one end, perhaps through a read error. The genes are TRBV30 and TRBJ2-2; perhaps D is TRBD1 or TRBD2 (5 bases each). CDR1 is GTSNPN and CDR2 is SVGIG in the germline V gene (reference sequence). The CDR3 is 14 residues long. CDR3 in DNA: TGTGCCTGGAGTGTGCTTGAGGGGACCGGGGAGCTGCTTTTT. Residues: CAWSVLEGTGELLF. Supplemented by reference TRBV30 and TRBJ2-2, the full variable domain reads SQTIHQWPATLVQPVGSPLSLECTVEGTSNPNLYWYRQAAGRGLQLLFYSVGIGQISSEVPQNLSASRPQDRQFILSSKKLLLSDSGFYLCAWSVLEGTGELLFGEGSRLTVL.